Below, 14 T cell receptor beta chains from the same sample are listed, as sequenced in a study of cytomegalovirus exposure and HLA in healthy donors. 13 Jbeta primers and 60 Vbeta primers were used for the PCR. Only in-frame clones appear in the TCRdb table, and some are missing; sequencing was by immunoSEQ multiplex PCR. The repertoire consists of 150,000 to 200,000 clones, with around nine tenths occurring once and the leading ten covering approximately 2%. The sequencing sample was made of PBMCs. The source is a woman younger than 35 in good health and CMV-seronegative.

The V call is TRBV6-5, the J call TRBJ1-2; D gene ambiguous. This CDR3 spans 14 amino acids. V was shortened by 0 bases and J by 4 bases, with 9 bases between the two germline ends. In germline, CDR1 is MNHEY, CDR2 SVGAGI. CDR3 sequence (DNA): TGTGCCAGCAGTTACTCGCGGGTCGGCTATGGCTACACCTTC. Its protein product is CASSYSRVGYGYTF.

The chain has TRBV7-8 and TRBJ2-7; 7 nucleotides align to TRBD2. V dropped 5 bases and J dropped 4; count of bases not matched to a gene: 5. Germline lookup yields CDR1 SGHVS and CDR2 FQNEAQ. This CDR3 spans 13 amino acids. In DNA, the CDR3 is TGTGCCAGCAGCCGTGGGGGGGGGTACGAGCAGTACTTC. Protein product: CASSRGGGYEQYF.

In this sample, this clone turned up a few times. The rearrangement uses TRBV2 and TRBJ1-1; perhaps TRBD1 as D (5 bases). Germline V CDR1 and CDR2: SNHLY, FYNNEI. Trimming removed 8 bases from V and 6 bases from J, with 10 bases in between. This CDR3 region has 11 residues. CDR3 in DNA: TGTGCCAGCTTCCAGGGCGCTGAAGCTTTCTTT. This codes for CASFQGAEAFF. Complete variable domain (other parts from reference TRBV2 and TRBJ1-1): EPEVTQTPSHQVTQMGQEVILRCVPISNHLYFYWYRQILGQKVEFLVSFYNNEISEKSEIFDDQFSVERPDGSNFTLKIRSTKLEDSAMYFCASFQGAEAFFGQGTRLTVV.

The chain carries TRBV5-6 and TRBJ2-7; 8 nucleotides line up with TRBD2. V lost 3 bases and J lost 5; bases outside the gene matches: 10. Looked up from germline, CDR1 is SGHDT and CDR2 is YYEEEE. This CDR3 comprises 15 residues. CDR3 sequence (DNA): TGTGCCAGCAGCTACCCGGGGGGGGAAGGTGACGAGCAGTACTTC. Its protein is CASSYPGGEGDEQYF.

About this clone itself: A read error may account for a junction end that differs from germline. The chain employs TRBV12-5 and TRBJ1-1, with D uncertain. Germline CDR1 LGHNT, CDR2 FRNRAP. The CDR3 loop spans 15 amino acids. The CDR3 reads CASGLGRGRNTEAFF. CDR3 DNA sequence: TGTGCTAGTGGATTGGGCCGGGGTCGGAACACTGAAGCTTTCTTT.

The chain combines TRBV27 with TRBJ2-4; D is ambiguous. The V end was cut by 6 bases, the J end by 4 bases, with 16 bases between. CDR3 length: 15 amino acids. CDR1 is MNHEY and CDR2 is SMNVEV in the germline V gene (reference sequence). CDR3 sequence (DNA): TGTGCCAGCAGCGCCTACCGTGCCGCGAAAAACATTCAGTACTTC. This gives the protein CASSAYRAAKNIQYF.

This clone was recorded a few times. The rearrangement links TRBV5-1 to TRBJ2-7; tentative D call: TRBD1 (5 bases). Trimming took 0 bases from V and 4 from J, leaving 11 bases between them. Germline loops: CDR1 SGHRS, CDR2 YFSETQ. The CDR3 consists of 14 residues. The CDR3 DNA follows: TGCGCCAGCAGCTTGGCCCCCAGGGAATACGAGCAGTACTTC. As protein: CASSLAPREYEQYF.

The rearrangement joins TRBV5-6 to TRBJ2-7; weak D call: TRBD2 (7 bases). Trimming took 3 bases from V and 2 from J, leaving 15 bases between them. Looked up from germline, CDR1 is SGHDT and CDR2 is YYEEEE. This CDR3 is built from 15 residues. Here the CDR3 DNA reads TGTGCCAGCAGCTCGGGATACGGGGGGCCCTACGAGCAGTACTTC. Its translation: CASSSGYGGPYEQYF.

The J gene is TRBJ2-7, the V gene TRBV6-1; the D gene is possibly TRBD1 (8 bases). Trimming cost V 4 bases and J 0 bases, with 13 bases left between them. The CDR3 has 15 residues. Germline V gene data show CDR1 as MNHNS and CDR2 as SASEGT. This CDR3 reads CASSGYRGGSYEQYF. The CDR3 DNA reads TGTGCCAGCAGTGGATACAGGGGGGGCTCCTACGAGCAGTACTTC.

CDR3 in amino acids: CASSLGQGAMYEQYF. CDR3 bases: TGTGCCAGCAGCTTGGGACAGGGGGCAATGTACGAGCAGTACTTC. J is TRBJ2-7 and V is TRBV9; TRBD1 matches at 12 bases. Germline lookup yields CDR1 SGDLS and CDR2 YYNGEE. The length of the CDR3 is 15 residues. Losses at the gene ends were 4 bases for V and 4 bases for J; bases not matched to a gene: 6.

The CDR3: CASSDWDSPYTF. In DNA form, the CDR3 reads TGTGCCAGCAGCGACTGGGACAGCCCCTACACCTTC. V and J are TRBV11-3 and TRBJ1-2; 7 bases agree with TRBD1. CDR1 and CDR2 (germline): SGHNT, YENEEA. Trimming at V came to 5 bases and at J to 10 bases, leaving 7 bases not matched to a gene. The CDR3 runs to 12 residues.

The gene calls are TRBV11-1 and TRBJ2-1; D call uncertain. Germline assignment: CDR1 SGHAT and CDR2 FQDESV (reference sequence). Trimming left V 2 bases short and J 4 bases short, with 15 bases between. This CDR3 has 16 residues. CDR3 sequence (DNA): TGTGCCAGCAGCTTATTGGCAGTCCAAATTTACAATGAGCAGTTCTTC. Encoded protein: CASSLLAVQIYNEQFF. Full variable domain (outside the CDR3, taken from reference TRBV11-1 and TRBJ2-1): EAEVAQSPRYKITEKSQAVAFWCDPISGHATLYWYRQILGQGPELLVQFQDESVVDDSQLPKDRFSAERLKGVDSTLKIQPAELGDSAMYLCASSLLAVQIYNEQFFGPGTRLTVL.

This clone turned up a few times. The chain combines TRBV6-1 with TRBJ1-5; weak D call: TRBD1 (6 bases). This CDR3 is 14 amino acids long. The V gene lost 2 bases and the J gene lost 7 bases, with 12 bases spanning the gap. CDR1 and CDR2 from the germline V gene are MNHNS and SASEGT. CDR3: CASSEQGMYQPQHF. In DNA form, the CDR3 reads TGTGCCAGCAGTGAACAGGGGATGTACCAGCCCCAGCATTTT.

CDR3 DNA sequence: TGTGCCAGCAGCCTACCGGGACAGGCTATGAACACTGAAGCTTTCTTT. Translation: CASSLPGQAMNTEAFF. V is TRBV21-1 and J is TRBJ1-1; TRBD1, the table's D call, was not compared with the DNA. TRBV21-1 is a pseudogene locus. The CDR3 runs to 16 residues.